These 4 T cell receptor beta chains originate from one sample sequenced in a study of glioma-infiltrating T cells. Using RNA template, CDR3s of TCR alpha and beta were amplified with iRepertoire arm-PCR. TCRdb used MiXCR to reprocess the multiplex PCR reads, holding one entry per CDR3 protein. The sample lists some 120,000 distinct CDR3 sequences, roughly 20% seen once, with roughly 15% in the top ten. The sequenced sample was glioma tissue, nonneoplastic brain tissue, or PBMCs (not recorded which). The receptors originated from a human donor with low-grade glioma or glioblastoma, undergoing nonglioma brain surgery, or in good health (not recorded which).

This sequence joins TRBV19 and TRBJ2-7; TRBD2 matches at 8 bases. CDR3 length equals 14 residues. Germline V gene data show CDR1 as LNHDA and CDR2 as SQIVND (reference sequence). V shed 6 bases and J 2 bases; nucleotides not matched to a gene: 6. The CDR3 region has the DNA TGTGCCAGTAGGTTAACTAGCGGCACCTACGAGCAGTACTTC. Its translation is CASRLTSGTYEQYF.

This clonotype has ten or more counts. The chain recombines TRBV7-6 with TRBJ2-3; TRBD2 matches 10 bases. V shed 2 bases and J 3 bases; nucleotides not matched to a gene: 2. The CDR3 totals 15 residues. Germline assignment: CDR1 SGHVS and CDR2 FNYEAQ. The DNA for the CDR3 is TGTGCCAGCAGCTTACTAGCGGGAGATACAGATACGCAGTATTTT. Amino acid sequence: CASSLLAGDTDTQYF.

This clonotype was found many times. CDR3 amino acids: CASSQRPYGTGEYGYTF. In DNA, the CDR3 is TGCGCCAGCAGCCAAAGGCCGTACGGGACAGGGGAATATGGCTACACCTTC. V and J are TRBV4-3 and TRBJ1-2; TRBD1 matches at 10 bases. The CDR3 covers 17 residues. With 2 bases clipped from V and 5 bases from J, the junction kept 11 bases outside the gene matches. Germline CDR1 is LGHNA and CDR2 is YSLEER.

This clonotype was seen repeatedly, ten times or more. A read error may be the cause here, since a much bigger clone is one base away. The chain couples TRBV6-1 to TRBJ2-3, with a tentative D call TRBD2 (6 bases). CDR3 size: 14 residues. CDR1 MNHNS and CDR2 SASEGT come from the germline V gene. The CDR3 spells CTSREGGRTDTQYF. As DNA, the CDR3 is TGTACCAGCAGAGAGGGAGGCCGCACAGATACGCAGTATTTT.